This record concerns one TCR beta chain sequence. Germline CDR1 MNHEY, CDR2 SVGAGI. This CDR3 comprises 16 residues. V was clipped by 5 bases and J by 1 base, with 16 bases between them. The TCRbeta library incorporated unique molecular identifiers. TCRdb fed the PCR reads into MiXCR, producing one record per CDR3 protein. The sample lists approximately 1,000,000 distinct CDR3 sequences; around 30% were seen once. This sample stems from a study of T-cell reconstitution after alpha-beta-depleted transplantation in children. The rearrangement uses TRBV6-5 and TRBJ2-3, with TRBD2 as a possible D gene (6 bases). Here the sequenced sample was PBMCs, mostly from graft donor cells, taken 360 days after TCRalphabeta/CD19-depleted stem cell transplant. This clonotype originated in a boy in the first two years of life who had a stem cell transplant for SCID, so the T cells may come from the graft donor. As DNA, the CDR3 is TGTGCCAGCAGTCACTTCGGAGGGCCGGGCACAGATACGCAGTATTTT. It yields the protein CASSHFGGPGTDTQYF.